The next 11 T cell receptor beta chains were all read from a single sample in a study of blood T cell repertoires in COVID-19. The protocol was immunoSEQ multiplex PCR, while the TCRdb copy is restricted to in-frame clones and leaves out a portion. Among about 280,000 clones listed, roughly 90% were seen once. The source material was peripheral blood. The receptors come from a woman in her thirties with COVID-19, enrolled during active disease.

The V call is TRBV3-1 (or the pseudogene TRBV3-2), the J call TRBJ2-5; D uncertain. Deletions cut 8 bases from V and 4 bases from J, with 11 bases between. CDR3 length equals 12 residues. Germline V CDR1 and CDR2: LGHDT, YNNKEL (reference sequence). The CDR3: CASSQVGETQYF. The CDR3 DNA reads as TGTGCCAGCTCCCAGGTGGGAGAGACCCAGTACTTC.

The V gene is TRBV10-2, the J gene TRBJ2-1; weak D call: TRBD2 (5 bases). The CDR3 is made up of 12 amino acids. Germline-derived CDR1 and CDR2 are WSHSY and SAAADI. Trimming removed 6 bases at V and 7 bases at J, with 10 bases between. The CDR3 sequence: CASRTTGNEQFF. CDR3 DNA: TGCGCCAGCAGGACTACCGGGAATGAGCAGTTCTTC.

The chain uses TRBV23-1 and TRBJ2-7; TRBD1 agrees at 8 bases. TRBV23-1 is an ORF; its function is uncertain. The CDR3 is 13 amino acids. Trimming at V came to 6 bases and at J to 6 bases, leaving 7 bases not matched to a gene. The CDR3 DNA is TGCGCCAGCAGACCGGACAGGGCTGCCGAGCAGTACTTC. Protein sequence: CASRPDRAAEQYF.

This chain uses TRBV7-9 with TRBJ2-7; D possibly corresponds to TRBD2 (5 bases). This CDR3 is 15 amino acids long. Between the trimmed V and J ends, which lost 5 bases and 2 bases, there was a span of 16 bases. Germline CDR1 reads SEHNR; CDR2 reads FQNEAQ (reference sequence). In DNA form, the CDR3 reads TGTGCCAGCAGCGTTACCGGGATTTCCCCCTACGAGCAGTACTTC. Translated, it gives CASSVTGISPYEQYF. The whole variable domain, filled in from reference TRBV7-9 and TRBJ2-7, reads DTGVSQNPRHKITKRGQNVTFRCDPISEHNRLYWYRQTLGQGPEFLTYFQNEAQLEKSRLLSDRFSAERPKGSFSTLEIQRTEQGDSAMYLCASSVTGISPYEQYFGPGTRLTVT.

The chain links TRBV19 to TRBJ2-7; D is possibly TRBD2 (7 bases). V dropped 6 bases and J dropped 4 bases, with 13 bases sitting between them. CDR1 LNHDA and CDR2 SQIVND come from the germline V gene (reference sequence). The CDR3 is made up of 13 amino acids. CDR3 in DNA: TGTGCCAGTAGGGGAAGGGGGGGATACGAGCAGTACTTC. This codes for CASRGRGGYEQYF.

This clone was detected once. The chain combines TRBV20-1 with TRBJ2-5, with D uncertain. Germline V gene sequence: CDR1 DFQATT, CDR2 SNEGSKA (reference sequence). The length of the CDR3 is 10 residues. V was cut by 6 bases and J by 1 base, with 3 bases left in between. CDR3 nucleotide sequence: TGCAGTGCGCGCCAAGAGACCCAGTACTTC. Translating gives CSARQETQYF.

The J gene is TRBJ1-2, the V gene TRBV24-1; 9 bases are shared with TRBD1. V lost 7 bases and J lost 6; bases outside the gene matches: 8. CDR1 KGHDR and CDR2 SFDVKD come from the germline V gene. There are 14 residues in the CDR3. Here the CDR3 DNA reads TGTGCCACCAGCGCCCCCGGGACAGGGAATGGCTACACCTTC. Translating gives CATSAPGTGNGYTF.

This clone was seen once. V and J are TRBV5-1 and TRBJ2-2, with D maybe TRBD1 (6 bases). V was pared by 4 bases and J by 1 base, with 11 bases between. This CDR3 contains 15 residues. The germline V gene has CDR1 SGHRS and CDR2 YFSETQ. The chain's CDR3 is CASSDTGMNTGELFF. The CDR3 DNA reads TGCGCCAGCAGCGATACAGGGATGAACACCGGGGAGCTGTTTTTT.

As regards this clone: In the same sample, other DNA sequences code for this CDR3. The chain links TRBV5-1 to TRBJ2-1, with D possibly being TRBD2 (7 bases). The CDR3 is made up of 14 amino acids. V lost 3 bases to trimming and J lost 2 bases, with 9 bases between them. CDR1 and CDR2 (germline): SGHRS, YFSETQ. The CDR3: CASSSGGPYNEQFF. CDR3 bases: TGCGCCAGCAGCTCGGGGGGCCCCTACAATGAGCAGTTCTTC.

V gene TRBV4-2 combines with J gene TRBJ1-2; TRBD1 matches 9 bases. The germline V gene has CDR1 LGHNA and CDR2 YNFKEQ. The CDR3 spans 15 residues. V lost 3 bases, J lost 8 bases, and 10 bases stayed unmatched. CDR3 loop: CASSQAAGTGYGYTF. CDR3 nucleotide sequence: TGTGCCAGCAGCCAGGCAGCGGGGACAGGGTACGGCTACACCTTC.

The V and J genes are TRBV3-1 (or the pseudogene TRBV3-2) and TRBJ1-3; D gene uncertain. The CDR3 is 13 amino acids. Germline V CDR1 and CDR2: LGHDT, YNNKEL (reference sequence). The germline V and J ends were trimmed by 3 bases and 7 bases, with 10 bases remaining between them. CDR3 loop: CASSHPGGNTIYF. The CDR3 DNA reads TGTGCCAGCAGCCATCCAGGAGGCAACACCATATATTTT.